This T cell receptor (beta chain) stems from a study of T cell responses to AZD1222 COVID-19 vaccine. Points from the study as a whole: A rise in Spike-specific TCR breadth and depth followed two AZD1222 doses.

The protocol was immunoSEQ multiplex PCR, while the TCRdb copy is restricted to in-frame clones and leaves out a portion. The sample records approximately 170,000 clones, 94% being singletons. Turning to this clone: What it recognizes is unknown.

Trimming at V came to 5 bases and at J to 6 bases, leaving 7 bases not matched to a gene. Germline CDR1 and CDR2: SGHTA and FQGNSA. This CDR3 has 14 amino acids. The sequences come from peripheral blood, collected 28 days after the second AZD1222 dose. The chain links TRBV7-2 to TRBJ2-7; 10 nucleotides line up with TRBD1. The origin of this receptor is an adult who received the AZD1222 COVID-19 vaccine. CDR3 DNA: TGTGCCAGCAGCCCGGGACAGGGGATGGGCGAGCAGTACTTC. Its translation is CASSPGQGMGEQYF. Combining the CDR3 with reference TRBV7-2 and TRBJ2-7 gives the whole variable domain GAGVSQSPSNKVTEKGKDVELRCDPISGHTALYWYRQSLGQGLEFLIYFQGNSAPDKSGLPSDRFSAERTGGSVSTLTIQRTQQEDSAVYLCASSPGQGMGEQYFGPGTRLTVT.